This TCR beta chain was captured in a study of cytomegalovirus exposure and HLA in healthy donors. Study-level background: The 110 million or so unique TCR beta sequences, from roughly 180 million T cells, were found by an earlier analysis. Across 300 to 400 genotyped donors, 65% to 90% landed in the Caucasian-associated ancestry cluster.

Concerning this clone itself: Its antigen remains unidentified.

Both 60 Vbeta primers and 13 Jbeta primers went into the PCR. Clones were read by immunoSEQ multiplex PCR, and TCRdb kept only the in-frame ones, dropping some. The profile covers over 80,000 clones, with around 82% appearing a single time and about 5.5% taken by the ten largest. Study findings and constraints: Under in vitro conditions, a few CMV-associated chains were confirmed as specific for CMV antigens. Within a later analysis, the majority of CMV-associated TCR beta chains appeared HLA-restricted.

V was clipped by 9 bases and J by 5 bases, with 16 bases between them. The CDR3 loop spans 13 amino acids. From germline, CDR1 is LNHDA and CDR2 SQIVND (reference sequence). The source of this sequence is a man in his forties or fifties in good health and CMV-seropositive. Sequenced: PBMCs. The chain couples TRBV19 to TRBJ1-1; D perhaps matches TRBD1 (5 bases). For the CDR3, the DNA is TGTGCCAGCAACCCCCAGGGTTGGACTGAAGCTTTCTTT. This codes for CASNPQGWTEAFF.